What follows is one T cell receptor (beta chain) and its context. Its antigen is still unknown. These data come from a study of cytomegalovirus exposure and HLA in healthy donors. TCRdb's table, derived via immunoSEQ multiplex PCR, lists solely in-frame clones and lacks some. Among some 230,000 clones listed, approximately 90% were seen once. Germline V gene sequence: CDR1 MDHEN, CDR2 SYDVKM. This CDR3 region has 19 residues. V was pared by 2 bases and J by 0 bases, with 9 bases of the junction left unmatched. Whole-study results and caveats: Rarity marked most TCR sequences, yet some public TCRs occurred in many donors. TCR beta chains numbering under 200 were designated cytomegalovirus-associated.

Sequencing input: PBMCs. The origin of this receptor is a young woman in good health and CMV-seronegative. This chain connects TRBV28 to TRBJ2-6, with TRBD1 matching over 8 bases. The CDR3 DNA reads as TGTGCCAGCAGTTTAATTCCAGGGGGCGCCTACTCTGGGGCCAACGTCCTGACTTTC. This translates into CASSLIPGGAYSGANVLTF.